Below are 21 T cell receptor beta chains sequenced from a single sample in a study of cytotoxic CD8 clonotypes in ibrutinib-treated CLL. The method was immunoSEQ multiplex PCR; TCRdb's version includes in-frame clones alone and lacks a portion of them. The table records tens of thousands of clones, around 74% of them present only once. The sequences come from PBMCs, collected at disease progression, from a patient treated with ibrutinib. The receptors shown here come from a human donor with chronic lymphocytic leukemia.

The rearrangement joins TRBV5-4 to TRBJ2-2, with D perhaps TRBD2 (6 bases). The CDR3 sequence is 16 residues long. The V gene's germline CDR1 is SGHNT and CDR2 YYREEE (reference sequence). With 4 bases removed from V and 4 bases from J, the gap between germline ends came to 17 bases. The CDR3 sequence: CASSPRGGAVTGELFF. CDR3 DNA: TGTGCCAGCAGCCCCCGAGGAGGGGCGGTCACCGGGGAGCTGTTTTTT.

This clone was picked up a small number of times. The chain couples TRBV15 to TRBJ1-6; maybe TRBD1 (5 bases). The CDR3 covers 13 residues. The germline gives CDR1 LNHNV, CDR2 YYDKDF (reference sequence). Trimming pared 0 bases from V and 10 bases from J, leaving 7 bases between. CDR3 sequence (DNA): TGTGCCACCAGCAGAGATAAGGGGTCACCCCTCCACTTT. Its protein is CATSRDKGSPLHF.

This chain links TRBV18 with TRBJ2-1; D is perhaps TRBD1 or TRBD2 (5 bases each). V was cut by 4 bases and J by 5 bases, with 21 bases left in between. The CDR3 length is 17 residues. Per the germline V gene, CDR1 is KGHSH and CDR2 is LQKENI. CDR3 DNA sequence: TGTGCCAGCTCACTCCGGGACGTCGAGGAGGCGAACAATGAGCAGTTCTTC. Translating gives CASSLRDVEEANNEQFF.

This clone was detected once. The CDR3 DNA reads as TGCGCCAGCAGCCAAGGGGCGACTAGCGGGTCGGATACGCAGTATTTT. Translation gives CASSQGATSGSDTQYF. The chain couples TRBV4-3 to TRBJ2-3; 10 nucleotides match TRBD2. The CDR3 sequence is 16 residues long. The V gene end was trimmed by 1 base and the J gene end by 6 bases; junction bases not matched to a gene: 7. Per the germline V gene, CDR1 is LGHNA and CDR2 is YSLEER.

The rearrangement uses TRBV7-4 and TRBJ2-4; D not resolved. The CDR3 loop spans 17 amino acids. Germline values: CDR1 SGHVT, CDR2 SQSDAQ. V lost 1 base and J 0 bases, leaving 13 bases between the germline ends. DNA for the CDR3: TGTGCCAGCAGCTTAGGCTTTCTCGTTTTAGCCAAAAACATTCAGTACTTC. This codes for CASSLGFLVLAKNIQYF.

This rearrangement joins TRBV30 to TRBJ2-5, with D possibly matching TRBD1 (5 bases). V lost 0 bases, J lost 5 bases, and 16 bases lay in between. This CDR3 has 15 amino acids. Germline CDR1 GTSNPN, CDR2 SVGIG (reference sequence). CDR3 sequence reads: CAWSVGVASSETQYF. The CDR3 region has the DNA TGTGCCTGGAGTGTAGGGGTCGCATCGTCGGAGACCCAGTACTTC.

This rearrangement joins TRBV6-6 to TRBJ1-1; TRBD1 might be the D (6 bases). V was clipped by 7 bases and J by 3 bases, with 15 bases between them. Germline CDR1 MNHNY, CDR2 SVGAGI (reference sequence). CDR3 length equals 14 residues. CDR3 DNA: TGTGCCAGCACCAGACTAAAGGGGGACACTGAAGCTTTCTTT. This encodes CASTRLKGDTEAFF.

The chain combines TRBV11-2 with TRBJ2-1, with D possibly being TRBD1 (6 bases). Germline V lookup: CDR1 SGHAT, CDR2 FQNNGV. There are 15 residues in the CDR3. V was cut by 6 bases and J by 4 bases, with 16 bases left in between. The CDR3 is CASRLRQDQYNEQFF. The CDR3 nucleotides are TGTGCCAGCAGGCTGAGACAGGACCAGTACAATGAGCAGTTCTTC.

The sample holds a few counts of this clone. This chain connects TRBV7-8 to TRBJ2-1, with D possibly matching TRBD2 (5 bases). V was pared by 1 base and J by 5 bases, with 9 bases between. CDR1 and CDR2 (germline): SGHVS, FQNEAQ. This CDR3 contains 14 residues. CDR3 sequence reads: CASSLVGVNNEQFF. The DNA for the CDR3 is TGTGCCAGCAGCTTAGTCGGGGTGAACAATGAGCAGTTCTTC. Variable domain in full (rest from reference TRBV7-8 and TRBJ2-1): GAGVSQSPRYKVAKRGQDVALRCDPISGHVSLFWYQQALGQGPEFLTYFQNEAQLDKSGLPSDRFFAERPEGSVSTLKIQRTQQEDSAVYLCASSLVGVNNEQFFGPGTRLTVL.

This sequence joins TRBV7-2 and TRBJ2-1; D unresolved. The CDR3 covers 12 residues. Trimming left V 4 bases short and J 9 bases short, with 10 bases between. CDR1 is SGHTA, CDR2 FQGNSA, per germline. CDR3 sequence reads: CASSSIWVEQFF. In nucleotides, the CDR3 is TGTGCCAGCAGCTCAATTTGGGTTGAGCAGTTCTTC.

The chain links TRBV6-5 to TRBJ2-3; no firm D call. V lost 6 bases and J 2 bases, leaving 9 bases between the germline ends. Germline CDR1 and CDR2: MNHEY and SVGAGI. The CDR3 is 13 residues long. This CDR3 reads CASSPPVTDTQYF. In DNA, the CDR3 is TGTGCCAGCAGCCCCCCCGTCACAGATACGCAGTATTTT.

This clone was observed a few times. V gene TRBV10-3 combines with J gene TRBJ1-1; D may be TRBD1 (5 bases). The CDR3 is 15 residues long. The V gene lost 3 bases and the J gene lost 0 bases, with 11 bases spanning the gap. From germline, CDR1 is ENHRY and CDR2 SYGVKD. For the CDR3, the DNA is TGTGCCATCAGTGACGCGGGGCTCCTGAACACTGAAGCTTTCTTT. Encoded protein: CAISDAGLLNTEAFF.

This chain uses TRBV27 with TRBJ2-3; TRBD2 matches 15 bases. This CDR3 comprises 16 residues. Trimming removed 4 bases from V and 7 bases from J; junction bases left unmatched: 6. The germline gives CDR1 MNHEY, CDR2 SMNVEV (reference sequence). The CDR3 spells CASSSPGLAGGYTQYF. CDR3 coding DNA: TGTGCCAGCAGTTCCCCGGGACTAGCGGGGGGATATACGCAGTATTTT.

The CDR3 region has the DNA TGTGCCATCCTCTTAGACATGAGGTCCTACGAGCAGTACTTC. It translates to CAILLDMRSYEQYF. This chain joins TRBV6-5 and TRBJ2-7, with unresolved D. Per the germline V gene, CDR1 is MNHEY and CDR2 is SVGAGI. The CDR3 extends over 14 amino acids. Trimming removed 10 bases from V and 1 base from J, with 17 bases in between.

CDR3 sequence: CASSGGSPLHF. As DNA, the CDR3 is TGTGCCAGCAGTGGGGGTTCACCCCTCCACTTT. V and J are TRBV2 and TRBJ1-6; D call uncertain. Trimming took 4 bases from V and 9 from J, leaving 4 bases between them. Germline V gene data show CDR1 as SNHLY and CDR2 as FYNNEI. The CDR3 covers 11 residues.

The chain joins TRBV10-3 to TRBJ1-5; TRBD1 matches 7 bases. Germline V lookup: CDR1 ENHRY, CDR2 SYGVKD. The CDR3 has 14 residues. The V segment lost 8 bases and the J segment 4 bases; nucleotides outside the gene matches: 8. The CDR3 DNA reads as TGTGCCATCGCTCGACAGGGACCTAATCAGCCCCAGCATTTT. As protein: CAIARQGPNQPQHF.

This clone was observed a handful of times. V and J are TRBV29-1 and TRBJ2-1; 8 bases are a match to TRBD1. The junction had 8 bases not matched to a gene; V was cut back by 4 bases and J by 15 bases. The CDR3 spans 11 residues. Germline V CDR1 and CDR2: SQVTM, ANQGSEA. The DNA of the CDR3 is TGCAGCGTTGTTGTTGGACAGGGCATGTTCTTC. Translation: CSVVVGQGMFF.

The chain joins TRBV11-2 to TRBJ1-4; 8 nucleotides agree with TRBD1. CDR3 length equals 15 residues. The junction had 4 bases not matched to a gene; V was cut back by 5 bases and J by 2 bases. The germline gives CDR1 SGHAT, CDR2 FQNNGV. CDR3 loop: CASSHRQGTNEKLFF. The CDR3 DNA follows: TGTGCCAGCAGCCATCGACAGGGGACTAATGAAAAACTGTTTTTT.

The J gene is TRBJ2-1, the V gene TRBV20-1; D is unresolved. The CDR3 spans 11 residues. Trimming took off 0 bases at V and 8 bases at J, with 5 bases between the two ends. Germline V gene lookup returns CDR1 DFQATT and CDR2 SNEGSKA (reference sequence). CDR3 in amino acids: CSARDLHEQFF. DNA for the CDR3: TGCAGTGCTAGAGATCTACATGAGCAGTTCTTC.

The V call is TRBV5-4, the J call TRBJ1-2, with D unresolved. The length of the CDR3 is 12 residues. The germline V gene encodes CDR1 SGHNT and CDR2 YYREEE (reference sequence). Trimming shortened V by 0 bases and J by 8 bases, and 8 bases separated the two germline ends. CDR3: CASSLEVEGYTF. Here the CDR3 DNA reads TGTGCCAGCAGCTTGGAGGTGGAGGGCTACACCTTC.

This clone has more than one count but fewer than ten. The chain has TRBV29-1 and TRBJ1-1; no reliable D call. Germline V CDR1 and CDR2: SQVTM, ANQGSEA. This CDR3 has 11 amino acids. The V gene lost 3 bases and the J gene lost 2 bases, with 4 bases spanning the gap. In DNA, the CDR3 is TGCAGCGTTGAGAAAAACACTGAAGCTTTCTTT. Amino acids: CSVEKNTEAFF. Complete variable domain (other parts from reference TRBV29-1 and TRBJ1-1): SAVISQKPSRDICQRGTSLTIQCQVDSQVTMMFWYRQQPGQSLTLIATANQGSEATYESGFVIDKFPISRPNLTFSTLTVSNMSPEDSSIYLCSVEKNTEAFFGQGTRLTVV.